This entry lists 19 T cell receptor beta chains sequenced from one sample in a study of blood T cells in healthy people across ages. Sample-barcoded 5' priming and a J-beta primer mix drove a second PCR of about 6 to 12 cycles. TCRdb re-called the 5' RACE reads with MiXCR, one entry per CDR3 protein. Among under 2,000,000 distinct CDR3 sequences listed, less than 50% were seen once. Sequencing used blood. The receptor set was obtained from a woman aged 40 to 50 in good health.

This clonotype was found once. The chain carries TRBV28 and TRBJ1-2, with TRBD1 matching 7 bases. This CDR3 is built from 15 residues. The V and J ends lost 3 bases and 2 bases, in that order; junction bases with no gene match: 6. CDR1 is MDHEN, CDR2 SYDVKM, per germline. The CDR3 here is CASSFRDRQNYGYTF. The CDR3 DNA reads TGTGCCAGCAGTTTCCGGGACAGACAAAACTATGGCTACACCTTC.

This clonotype was seen only a few times. The CDR3, as DNA: TGTGCCAGCGGCTCTACAGGGCTTGAGACCCAGTACTTC. It specifies CASGSTGLETQYF. J is TRBJ2-5 and V is TRBV25-1; tentatively, D is TRBD1 (6 bases). Trimming removed 8 bases from V and 5 bases from J, with 15 bases in between. Germline-derived CDR1 and CDR2 are MGHDK and SYGVNS. The CDR3 runs to 13 residues.

There are many counts of this clonotype. This sequence joins TRBV5-6 and TRBJ2-1; D might be TRBD2 (5 bases). The length of the CDR3 is 12 residues. Germline V gene lookup returns CDR1 SGHDT and CDR2 YYEEEE. Trimming took 5 bases from V and 7 from J, leaving 10 bases between them. CDR3: CASSFSGNEQFF. The DNA of the CDR3 is TGTGCCAGCAGTTTTTCGGGGAATGAGCAGTTCTTC. The full variable domain, rest sourced from reference TRBV5-6 and TRBJ2-1, is DAGVTQSPTHLIKTRGQQVTLRCSPKSGHDTVSWYQQALGQGPQFIFQYYEEEERQRGNFPDRFSGHQFPNYSSELNVNALLLGDSALYLCASSFSGNEQFFGPGTRLTVL.

The sample holds a few counts of this clonotype. The chain links TRBV7-2 to TRBJ2-5, with 8 bases fitting TRBD1. The CDR3 runs to 15 residues. The junction had 6 bases not matched to a gene; V was cut back by 1 base and J by 5 bases. Germline lookup yields CDR1 SGHTA and CDR2 FQGNSA. The DNA of the CDR3 is TGTGCCAGCAGCTTAGGGACAGGGAGTTGGGAGACCCAGTACTTC. Translated: CASSLGTGSWETQYF.

This clonotype appeared a single time. The V and J genes are TRBV28 and TRBJ1-4; D gene unclear. Trimming shortened V by 6 bases and J by 5 bases, and 4 bases separated the two germline ends. Looked up from germline, CDR1 is MDHEN and CDR2 is SYDVKM. This CDR3 comprises 11 residues. Written as DNA, the CDR3 is TGTGCCAGCAGGGACAATGAAAAACTGTTTTTT. It encodes CASRDNEKLFF. The full variable domain, rest sourced from reference TRBV28 and TRBJ1-4, is DVKVTQSSRYLVKRTGEKVFLECVQDMDHENMFWYRQDPGLGLRLIYFSYDVKMKEKGDIPEGYSVSREKKERFSLILESASTNQTSMYLCASRDNEKLFFGSGTQLSVL.

This clonotype was counted between two and nine times. The V and J genes are TRBV4-3 and TRBJ2-1; D is perhaps TRBD1 or TRBD2 (6 bases each). Trimming removed 2 bases from V and 9 bases from J, with 23 bases in between. CDR3 length: 17 residues. Germline V CDR1 and CDR2: LGHNA, YSLEER. The CDR3 region has the DNA TGCGCCAGCAGCCAACAACTAGGGAATACAGGGCGGGGTGAGCAGTTCTTC. This codes for CASSQQLGNTGRGEQFF.

The chain couples TRBV28 to TRBJ2-1, with D possibly matching TRBD2 (6 bases). Trimming pared 6 bases from V and 0 bases from J, leaving 15 bases between. The length of the CDR3 is 16 residues. Germline lookup yields CDR1 MDHEN and CDR2 SYDVKM. CDR3 DNA: TGTGCCAGCAGAATGGAGGGACGGAGCTCCTACAATGAGCAGTTCTTC. Its protein product is CASRMEGRSSYNEQFF.

Only a few counts were recorded for this clonotype. This chain connects TRBV12-3 or TRBV12-4 to TRBJ2-5, with 7 bases matching TRBD2. This CDR3 has 14 amino acids. V lost 2 bases, J lost 10 bases, and 10 bases stayed unmatched. CDR3 bases: TGTGCCAGCAGTTTATATCCGGGGGGAGCGGGCCAGTACTTC. This sequence encodes CASSLYPGGAGQYF.

A single count supports this clonotype. The J gene is TRBJ1-1, the V gene TRBV4-1; D possibly corresponds to TRBD1 (6 bases). The CDR3 has 18 amino acids. CDR1 and CDR2 (germline): MGHRA, YSYEKL. The V and J ends lost 0 bases and 3 bases respectively, with 20 bases between them. The CDR3, as DNA: TGCGCCAGCAGCCAAGAAGGGTACGGAGGCGAGGGGGACACTGAAGCTTTCTTT. Amino acids: CASSQEGYGGEGDTEAFF.

The chain employs TRBV5-6 and TRBJ2-7; unclear D gene. The end of the DNA is better explained by TRBJ2-5, so the J call may be wrong. Germline-derived CDR1 and CDR2 are SGHDT and YYEEEE. There are 14 residues in the CDR3. This chain's CDR3 is CASSPAPGLQTQYF. CDR3 DNA sequence: TGTGCCAGCAGCCCCGCTCCCGGGTTGCAGACCCAGTACTTC.

The chain uses TRBV6-5 and TRBJ1-1, with a tentative D call TRBD1 (6 bases). This CDR3 is 13 amino acids long. Germline V CDR1 and CDR2: MNHEY, SVGAGI. Between the trimmed V and J ends, which lost 10 bases and 2 bases, there was a span of 14 bases. This chain's CDR3 is CATTRQENTEAFF. CDR3 in DNA: TGTGCCACGACCAGACAGGAAAACACTGAAGCTTTCTTT.

This clonotype has a handful of counts. The chain uses TRBV27 and TRBJ2-1; TRBD2 matches 11 bases. V was pared by 5 bases and J by 5 bases, with 8 bases of the junction left unmatched. CDR3 size: 16 residues. Per the germline V gene, CDR1 is MNHEY and CDR2 is SMNVEV (reference sequence). CDR3 amino acids: CASSVQTSGDNNEQFF. CDR3 DNA sequence: TGTGCCAGCAGTGTTCAGACTAGCGGGGACAACAATGAGCAGTTCTTC.

This sequence joins TRBV15 and TRBJ1-2; possible D gene TRBD1, 5 bases. The CDR3 runs to 14 residues. Trimming pared 5 bases from V and 4 bases from J, leaving 14 bases between. Per the germline V gene, CDR1 is LNHNV and CDR2 is YYDKDF (reference sequence). CDR3: CATSPSGPPYGYTF. The CDR3 nucleotides are TGTGCCACCAGCCCATCGGGGCCCCCCTATGGCTACACCTTC.

The chain couples TRBV29-1 to TRBJ2-7; TRBD2 aligns across 11 bases. The germline gives CDR1 SQVTM, CDR2 ANQGSEA. This CDR3 is built from 16 residues. J lost 3 bases, V lost 7 bases, and 14 bases had no gene match. CDR3 loop: CSGYTTSGGRNYEQYF. The CDR3 DNA is TGCAGCGGATACACAACTAGCGGGGGCCGAAACTACGAGCAGTACTTC.

The CDR3 region has the DNA TGTGCCAGCAGCTTTTTAGACGCCAGGCAAGAGACCCAGTACTTC. Translated: CASSFLDARQETQYF. This sequence joins TRBV7-2 and TRBJ2-5; D is undetermined. This CDR3 contains 15 residues. V was clipped by 3 bases and J by 2 bases, with 13 bases between them. CDR1 SGHTA and CDR2 FQGNSA come from the germline V gene. Combining the CDR3 with reference TRBV7-2 and TRBJ2-5 gives the whole variable domain GAGVSQSPSNKVTEKGKDVELRCDPISGHTALYWYRQSLGQGLEFLIYFQGNSAPDKSGLPSDRFSAERTGGSVSTLTIQRTQQEDSAVYLCASSFLDARQETQYFGPGTRLLVL.

The V call is TRBV20-1, the J call TRBJ2-5; D is uncertain. The CDR3 sequence is 12 residues long. V lost 1 base and J lost 3, with 6 bases in between. From germline, CDR1 is DFQATT and CDR2 SNEGSKA (reference sequence). This chain's CDR3 is CSARVLKETQYF. Written as DNA, the CDR3 is TGCAGTGCTAGAGTTCTAAAAGAGACCCAGTACTTC.

This chain uses TRBV7-6 with TRBJ2-7; 8 nucleotides line up with TRBD1. The CDR3 spans 16 residues. The germline V gene encodes CDR1 SGHVS and CDR2 FNYEAQ. The trim removed 5 bases at V and 6 bases at J, leaving 15 bases unmatched. In DNA form, the CDR3 reads TGTGCCAGCAGCCTAAGCGGACAGGGTAGCAGTGGCGAGCAGTACTTC. Translation: CASSLSGQGSSGEQYF.

The V call is TRBV3-1, the J call TRBJ2-5; possible D gene TRBD1, 6 bases. The CDR3 runs to 14 residues. The V gene lost 2 bases and the J gene lost 2 bases, with 9 bases spanning the gap. Germline V gene sequence: CDR1 LGHDT, CDR2 YNNKEL (reference sequence). Here the CDR3 DNA reads TGTGCCAGCAGCCAATGGACAGCACAAGAGACCCAGTACTTC. Translating it yields CASSQWTAQETQYF.

The chain uses TRBV28 and TRBJ1-6; D is unresolved. This CDR3 region has 14 residues. Germline CDR1 MDHEN, CDR2 SYDVKM. The germline V and J ends were trimmed by 8 bases and 7 bases, with 15 bases remaining between them. Here the CDR3 DNA reads TGTGCCAGCTCTACCGGACCCAGCAATTCACCCCTCCACTTT. It specifies CASSTGPSNSPLHF.